Below are 14 T cell receptor beta chains sequenced from a single sample in a study of human T cells and chemical hapten exposure. The time point is: patch test 1, 2 weeks after DPC sensitization. Treatment: therapeutic diphenylcyclopropenone sensitization with weekly scalp DPC. The template was total RNA from unfractionated whole blood. One entry per CDR3 protein results from TCRdb running MiXCR on the RACE reads. The sample has around 34,000 distinct CDR3 sequences, around 6.5% seen once. The sample consisted of whole blood, taken in connection with sensitization to the hapten diphenylcyclopropenone (DPC). The receptors were sampled from a woman in her thirties with alopecia areata. Some clones in this sample may be carry-over from other donors' samples.

This clonotype showed up many times. V gene TRBV6-6 combines with J gene TRBJ2-3, with 7 bases aligning to TRBD2. This CDR3 contains 14 residues. The V and J ends lost 8 bases and 4 bases, in that order; junction bases with no gene match: 9. CDR1 is MNHNY and CDR2 is SVGAGI in the germline V gene (reference sequence). For the CDR3, the DNA is TGTGCCAGCGCTGGCGGGGGATCTGCAGATACGCAGTATTTT. Translation gives CASAGGGSADTQYF.

This clonotype was seen many times. This CDR3 is CSASDGYSYEQYF. Here the CDR3 DNA reads TGCAGTGCTAGCGACGGCTACTCCTACGAGCAGTACTTC. V is TRBV20-1 and J is TRBJ2-7; no definite D call. This CDR3 is built from 13 residues. V lost 3 bases and J 0 bases, leaving 9 bases between the germline ends. The germline V gene has CDR1 DFQATT and CDR2 SNEGSKA (reference sequence).

Only a few counts were recorded for this clonotype. This sequence joins TRBV2 and TRBJ1-2; D not resolved. This CDR3 comprises 16 residues. Trimming shortened V by 9 bases and J by 2 bases, and 22 bases separated the two germline ends. Germline lookup yields CDR1 SNHLY and CDR2 FYNNEI. The CDR3 spells CASSFKPGAVNYGYTF. The CDR3 DNA follows: TGTGCCAGTAGTTTTAAACCGGGAGCTGTGAACTATGGCTACACCTTC.

This clonotype came up many times. The chain uses TRBV6-5 and TRBJ2-1; the match to TRBD1 covers 7 bases. V lost 1 base and J lost 6; bases outside the gene matches: 6. Germline CDR1 MNHEY, CDR2 SVGAGI. This CDR3 contains 15 residues. The CDR3 nucleotides are TGTGCCAGCAGTTACTGGGACAGCCGGGGCAATGAGCAGTTCTTC. This encodes CASSYWDSRGNEQFF.

The rearrangement links TRBV7-9 to TRBJ2-7; D gene unclear. This CDR3 has 14 amino acids. Per the germline V gene, CDR1 is SEHNR and CDR2 is FQNEAQ (reference sequence). Trimming shortened V by 2 bases and J by 0 bases, and 8 bases separated the two germline ends. The CDR3 loop is CASSLQDSSYEQYF. The CDR3, as DNA: TGTGCCAGCAGCTTACAGGATAGCTCCTACGAGCAGTACTTC. The variable domain in full, completed from reference TRBV7-9 and TRBJ2-7, reads DTGVSQNPRHKITKRGQNVTFRCDPISEHNRLYWYRQTLGQGPEFLTYFQNEAQLEKSRLLSDRFSAERPKGSFSTLEIQRTEQGDSAMYLCASSLQDSSYEQYFGPGTRLTVT.

V and J are TRBV18 and TRBJ1-1, with D tentatively TRBD1 (5 bases). V was clipped by 2 bases and J by 4 bases, with 11 bases between them. Germline values: CDR1 KGHSH, CDR2 LQKENI. CDR3 length: 14 residues. CDR3 protein: CASSPVRGSTEAFF. As DNA, the CDR3 is TGTGCCAGCTCACCAGTTCGGGGGAGCACTGAAGCTTTCTTT.

This chain uses TRBV5-1 with TRBJ2-3, with D perhaps matching TRBD2 (5 bases). V was cut by 0 bases and J by 4 bases, with 12 bases left in between. The CDR3 covers 15 residues. Germline CDR1 reads SGHRS; CDR2 reads YFSETQ. CDR3 sequence (DNA): TGCGCCAGCAGCTTGGGCGGGCAGGAGGCAGATACGCAGTATTTT. Amino acid sequence: CASSLGGQEADTQYF.

V is TRBV11-2 and J is TRBJ1-2; D gene uncertain. V was clipped by 5 bases and J by 2 bases, with 6 bases between them. The CDR3 length is 12 residues. Germline CDR1 SGHAT, CDR2 FQNNGV. The CDR3 sequence is CASSELNYGYTF. In DNA, the CDR3 is TGTGCCAGCAGCGAGCTGAACTATGGCTACACCTTC.

The chain couples TRBV4-3 to TRBJ1-2; no reliable D call. V shed 0 bases and J shed 4 bases, with 15 bases lying between them. CDR3 length: 16 amino acids. Germline lookup yields CDR1 LGHNA and CDR2 YSLEER. The DNA for the CDR3 is TGCGCCAGCAGCCAAGATTATGCCAGGAGGACCTATGGCTACACCTTC. It encodes CASSQDYARRTYGYTF.

This clonotype came up many times. The chain combines TRBV12-3 or TRBV12-4 with TRBJ1-2; possible D gene TRBD1, 6 bases. The CDR3 sequence is 13 residues long. The germline V and J ends were trimmed by 4 bases and 4 bases, with 10 bases remaining between them. The CDR3 sequence: CASSSTGAYGYTF. CDR3 DNA: TGTGCCAGCAGTTCGACAGGAGCCTATGGCTACACCTTC.

This rearrangement joins TRBV29-1 to TRBJ1-5; D not certain. The germline gives CDR1 SQVTM, CDR2 ANQGSEA. This CDR3 region has 12 residues. The V gene lost 0 bases and the J gene lost 7 bases, with 7 bases spanning the gap. CDR3 residues: CSVEDPGQPQHF. The CDR3 DNA follows: TGCAGCGTTGAAGATCCGGGACAGCCCCAGCATTTT.

At least ten counts were recorded for this clonotype. The CDR3 spells CASSLDWALNYGYTF. CDR3 nucleotide sequence: TGTGCCAGCAGCTTGGATTGGGCACTCAACTATGGCTACACCTTC. The J gene is TRBJ1-2, the V gene TRBV5-5, with unresolved D. CDR3 size: 15 residues. Germline CDR1 is SGHKS and CDR2 is YYEKEE (reference sequence). With 0 bases removed from V and 2 bases from J, the gap between germline ends came to 11 bases.

The chain joins TRBV12-3 or TRBV12-4 to TRBJ2-7; TRBD1 matches at 8 bases. The CDR3 contains 16 residues. V trimming: 3 bases; J trimming: 3 bases; junction bases outside the gene matches: 10. DNA of the CDR3: TGTGCCAGCAGTTTCAGTGGGGGACAGGAATTCTACGAGCAGTACTTC. The encoded protein is CASSFSGGQEFYEQYF.

This clonotype was found many times. CDR3 sequence reads: CAISESSWGLGTDTQYF. The CDR3 DNA reads TGTGCCATCAGTGAGTCGTCTTGGGGGCTAGGCACAGATACGCAGTATTTT. The gene calls are TRBV10-3 and TRBJ2-3; D is perhaps TRBD1 (6 bases). The CDR3 loop spans 17 amino acids. Germline assignment: CDR1 ENHRY and CDR2 SYGVKD. The germline V and J ends were trimmed by 0 bases and 1 base, with 14 bases remaining between them.